A selection of T cell receptor beta chains follows, all from one sample in a study of shared clonotypes between healthy human individuals. Some clones are missing from TCRdb's copy, which holds only in-frame ones; the method was immunoSEQ multiplex PCR. In the table there are about 99,000 clones, about half of which are singletons. Sequenced input: PBMCs. All receptors come from a woman between 35 and 50 years old in good health. Some clones in this sample may be carry-over from other donors' samples. Both conserved end residues are trimmed from each CDR3. Fields, in order: J gene, clone size, V gene, D gene, CDR3 protein. The D gene is left open where the match is weak. Clone size is not always given. Where it is, it says once, few, many or a class for expanded clones.

TRBJ2-3	-	TRBV5-1	TRBD2	ASSADRSSGRVTDTQY
TRBJ1-5	-	TRBV28	-	ASISGQDQPQH
TRBJ1-2	-	TRBV30	-	AWRIGGNYGYT
TRBJ2-3	-	TRBV30	-	AWSVGDNIGTDTQY
TRBJ1-2	-	TRBV30	-	AWSLGGDGYT
TRBJ2-1	many	TRBV5-1	-	ASRSHDREQNEQF
TRBJ2-5	-	TRBV28	-	ASSFRTGRETQY
TRBJ2-2	-	TRBV29-1	TRBD1	SGHRGNTGELF
TRBJ2-7	-	TRBV30	TRBD2	AWTPPPRLAITYEQY
TRBJ1-2	-	TRBV28	-	ASSLINGINYGYT
TRBJ2-5	-	TRBV5-1	TRBD2	ASSSTSGSLSVTQY
TRBJ2-5	-	TRBV6-1	TRBD2	ASSELAGTSVQTQY
TRBJ2-1	once	TRBV5-1	-	ASSPDLKAYNEQF
TRBJ1-3	-	TRBV6-1	-	ASMGDTGNTIY
TRBJ2-1	-	TRBV11-3	-	ASSLDRSGEQF
TRBJ2-1	-	TRBV4-3	TRBD2	ASSRTSGINEQF
TRBJ1-4	many	TRBV10-2	-	ASRGTGTTNEKLF
TRBJ1-4	-	TRBV25-1	-	ASSWGAGSNEKLF
TRBJ1-2	-	TRBV7-3	-	ASSFQQGDGYT
TRBJ1-1	-	TRBV5-1	-	ASSRWDDSAEAF